The 18 T cell receptor beta chains below all came from one sample that was sequenced in a study of blood T cell repertoires in COVID-19. Sequencing used immunoSEQ multiplex PCR; TCRdb keeps in-frame clones, though not all of them. The profile shows over 100,000 clones, 85% of them singletons. Sequenced input: peripheral blood. Receptors were obtained from a man aged 35-49 years with acute or convalescent COVID-19.

The chain uses TRBV28 and TRBJ1-5; D might be TRBD1 (5 bases). The CDR3 length is 15 residues. CDR1 is MDHEN and CDR2 is SYDVKM in the germline V gene. V lost 3 bases and J lost 2, with 11 bases in between. CDR3 loop: CASSFSGRGNQPQHF. CDR3 sequence (DNA): TGTGCCAGCAGTTTTTCGGGCAGGGGCAATCAGCCCCAGCATTTT.

This chain uses TRBV19 with TRBJ1-1; possible D gene TRBD1, 5 bases. CDR1 is LNHDA and CDR2 is SQIVND in the germline V gene (reference sequence). V was trimmed by 6 bases and J by 3 bases, leaving 17 bases between them. CDR3 size: 15 residues. In DNA form, the CDR3 reads TGTGCCAGTAGCCCCGCGGGAAGGGGATACACTGAAGCTTTCTTT. Encoded protein: CASSPAGRGYTEAFF.

J is TRBJ1-3 and V is TRBV4-3; the D is unclear. Trimming took off 2 bases at V and 4 bases at J, with 12 bases between the two ends. The germline CDR1 and CDR2 sequences are LGHNA and YSLEER. This CDR3 has 15 amino acids. The chain's CDR3 is CASSQTSGSGNTIYF. The CDR3 nucleotides are TGCGCCAGCAGCCAAACGTCGGGGTCGGGAAACACCATATATTTT.

A few counts support this clone. The V gene is TRBV6-6, the J gene TRBJ2-2, with 8 bases lining up with TRBD1. The CDR3 extends over 15 amino acids. The junction had 8 bases not matched to a gene; V was cut back by 4 bases and J by 7 bases. Germline assignment: CDR1 MNHNY and CDR2 SVGAGI (reference sequence). The CDR3 sequence is CASSFRTGGGGELFF. CDR3 DNA: TGTGCCAGCAGTTTCCGTACAGGGGGAGGCGGGGAGCTGTTTTTT.

The rearrangement joins TRBV18 to TRBJ2-5; D is unresolved. V was clipped by 5 bases and J by 1 base, with 14 bases between them. The CDR3 has 15 amino acids. Germline V gene sequence: CDR1 KGHSH, CDR2 LQKENI. As DNA, the CDR3 is TGTGCCAGCTCATCCGTACAGTCCTCCCAAGAGACCCAGTACTTC. Its translation is CASSSVQSSQETQYF.

The CDR3 DNA follows: TGTGCCAGCTCCGGGGTGGGCGAGCAGTACTTC. Translation gives CASSGVGEQYF. The V and J genes are TRBV2 and TRBJ2-7, with D possibly matching TRBD2 (5 bases). This CDR3 spans 11 amino acids. Germline CDR1 and CDR2: SNHLY and FYNNEI. The V gene lost 8 bases and the J gene lost 6 bases, with 11 bases spanning the gap.

The chain combines TRBV24-1 with TRBJ2-2, with 8 bases matching TRBD1. This CDR3 is built from 18 residues. Germline V lookup: CDR1 KGHDR, CDR2 SFDVKD. The junction had 13 bases not matched to a gene; V was cut back by 4 bases and J by 4 bases. The CDR3 protein is CATSDNVGGQGLTGELFF. The CDR3 DNA reads as TGTGCCACCAGTGACAACGTAGGTGGACAGGGACTCACCGGGGAGCTGTTTTTT.

The chain recombines TRBV25-1 with TRBJ2-7; 11 nucleotides match TRBD2. V dropped 3 bases and J dropped 2; count of bases not matched to a gene: 6. Germline lookup yields CDR1 MGHDK and CDR2 SYGVNS. The CDR3 is made up of 16 amino acids. For the CDR3, the DNA is TGTGCCAGCAGTGACCACGGGACTAGCGGAACCTACGAGCAGTACTTC. Residues: CASSDHGTSGTYEQYF.

In its sample, this clone was seen a few times. J is TRBJ1-2 and V is TRBV28; 8 bases are a match to TRBD1. Per the germline V gene, CDR1 is MDHEN and CDR2 is SYDVKM. This CDR3 has 13 amino acids. After removal of 3 bases from V and 7 bases from J, the junction contained 4 bases not matched to a gene. CDR3 residues: CASSFAGGSGYTF. In DNA form, the CDR3 reads TGTGCCAGCAGTTTTGCAGGGGGCTCTGGCTACACCTTC.

V gene TRBV2 combines with J gene TRBJ2-4; a weak D match, TRBD1 (6 bases). Looked up from germline, CDR1 is SNHLY and CDR2 is FYNNEI. The CDR3 consists of 11 residues. Trimming took 6 bases from V and 6 from J, leaving 6 bases between them. CDR3 bases: TGTGCCAGCAGCAGGGGAAACATTCAGTACTTC. Protein: CASSRGNIQYF.

The CDR3, as DNA: TGTGCCAGCAGTGAACTGCTAGCGGGGGGCCAGGCAGATACGCAGTATTTT. Translated, it gives CASSELLAGGQADTQYF. The chain combines TRBV6-1 with TRBJ2-3; 11 bases are shared with TRBD2. CDR1 and CDR2 (germline): MNHNS, SASEGT. CDR3 length: 17 amino acids. With V trimmed by 2 bases and J by 4 bases, 8 bases remained unmatched.

The chain combines TRBV6-2 or TRBV6-3 with TRBJ1-2, with unresolved D. V lost 2 bases and J lost 4, with 8 bases in between. This CDR3 is 13 amino acids long. Germline assignment: CDR1 MNHEY and CDR2 SVGEGT. The CDR3 bases are TGTGCCAGCAGTTACGGCCGAATCTATGGCTACACCTTC. Its protein product is CASSYGRIYGYTF.

V and J are TRBV20-1 and TRBJ1-2; 11 bases agree with TRBD1. The length of the CDR3 is 16 residues. Trimming removed 3 bases from V and 4 bases from J; junction bases left unmatched: 10. Germline CDR1 is DFQATT and CDR2 is SNEGSKA (reference sequence). The CDR3 region is CSASWPPGQGGYGYTF. The CDR3 DNA follows: TGCAGTGCTAGTTGGCCGCCGGGACAGGGGGGCTATGGCTACACCTTC.

The chain uses TRBV6-5 and TRBJ1-6, with 7 bases that match TRBD1. This CDR3 is 14 amino acids long. V lost 6 bases and J lost 9; bases outside the gene matches: 8. The germline V gene has CDR1 MNHEY and CDR2 SVGAGI. The CDR3 spells CASSHRGLSSPLHF. The DNA of the CDR3 is TGTGCCAGCAGCCACAGGGGACTTAGTTCACCCCTCCACTTT.

The count of this clone is one. The rearrangement uses TRBV6-6 and TRBJ2-5, with 8 bases lining up with TRBD2. The CDR3 length is 15 residues. V lost 0 bases, J lost 5 bases, and 5 bases stayed unmatched. CDR1 is MNHNY, CDR2 SVGAGI, per germline (reference sequence). CDR3 loop: CASSYSTLAGETQYF. CDR3 sequence (DNA): TGTGCCAGCAGTTACTCGACGCTAGCGGGCGAGACCCAGTACTTC.

J is TRBJ2-7 and V is TRBV19, with a weak D call TRBD1 (5 bases). V dropped 8 bases and J dropped 2 bases, with 16 bases sitting between them. The CDR3 is 14 residues long. From germline, CDR1 is LNHDA and CDR2 SQIVND (reference sequence). CDR3 sequence (DNA): TGTGCCAGTCGATCCCAGGGTGGCGCCTACGAGCAGTACTTC. The encoded protein is CASRSQGGAYEQYF.

The chain links TRBV3-1 (or the pseudogene TRBV3-2) to TRBJ2-3; 13 positions match TRBD2. The germline V gene has CDR1 LGHDT and CDR2 YNNKEL (reference sequence). V was clipped by 3 bases and J by 8 bases; unmatched bases: 2. The CDR3 extends over 14 amino acids. The CDR3 protein is CASSHRTSGGTQYF. Here the CDR3 DNA reads TGTGCCAGCAGCCACCGGACTAGCGGGGGTACGCAGTATTTT.

The chain uses TRBV2 and TRBJ1-4; 8 bases are shared with TRBD1. CDR3 length: 14 amino acids. Germline loops: CDR1 SNHLY, CDR2 FYNNEI. Germline trimming cut 3 bases from V and 6 bases from J; bases unmatched to any gene: 3. The CDR3 region is CASSDTGGYEKLFF. The CDR3 nucleotides are TGTGCCAGCAGTGACACAGGGGGATATGAAAAACTGTTTTTT.